This is a list of T cell receptor beta chains from one sample in a study of blood T cell repertoires in COVID-19. The method was immunoSEQ multiplex PCR; TCRdb's version includes in-frame clones alone and lacks a portion of them. The table lists around 300,000 clones, around 91% of them singletons. The sequenced material came from PBMCs or T cells enriched from blood (not recorded which). The receptors originated from a woman under 30 with acute COVID-19. Each CDR3 is given with its conserved first and last residue. Each record gives: V gene, clone size, J gene, D gene, CDR3 DNA, CDR3 protein. The D gene is left open where the match is weak. Only some rows state a clone size, as once, few, many or a class for expanded clones.

v_call: TRBV27
clone_size: once
j_call: TRBJ1-2
d_call: TRBD1
cdr3_nt: TGTGCCAGCAGTTTAAAGGGGACAGGGATATATGGCTACACCTTC
cdr3_aa: CASSLKGTGIYGYTF

v_call: TRBV6-2/TRBV6-3
clone_size: .
j_call: TRBJ2-2
d_call: TRBD2
cdr3_nt: TGTGCCAGCAGTTACCTAGCGGGAGTAATAGGGGAGCTGTTTTTT
cdr3_aa: CASSYLAGVIGELFF

v_call: TRBV29-1
clone_size: .
j_call: TRBJ2-2
d_call: TRBD2
cdr3_nt: TGCAGCGTTGACCTAGCGGGGAGGGGCGGGGAGCTGTTTTTT
cdr3_aa: CSVDLAGRGGELFF

v_call: TRBV9
clone_size: .
j_call: TRBJ1-4
d_call: .
cdr3_nt: TGTGCCAGCAGCGTAGGGGGGCAGGGCGGTCGGGCTAATGAAAAACTGTTTTTT
cdr3_aa: CASSVGGQGGRANEKLFF

v_call: TRBV19
clone_size: .
j_call: TRBJ2-5
d_call: .
cdr3_nt: TGTGCCAGTACCGCGTCGACGGGATACCAAGAGACCCAGTACTTC
cdr3_aa: CASTASTGYQETQYF

v_call: TRBV29-1
clone_size: .
j_call: TRBJ1-2
d_call: .
cdr3_nt: TGCAGCGTTGATTCTGGAGGATTTAACTATGGCTACACCTTC
cdr3_aa: CSVDSGGFNYGYTF

v_call: TRBV7-9
clone_size: .
j_call: TRBJ2-7
d_call: TRBD2
cdr3_nt: TGTGCCAGCAGCTTAGTAGCGGGGTACGAGCAGTACTTC
cdr3_aa: CASSLVAGYEQYF

v_call: TRBV7-2
clone_size: .
j_call: TRBJ1-6
d_call: TRBD1
cdr3_nt: TGTGCCAGCAGCTTAGTCGCCGGGACAGGGTCGAATTCACCCCTCCACTTT
cdr3_aa: CASSLVAGTGSNSPLHF

v_call: TRBV18
clone_size: .
j_call: TRBJ2-1
d_call: TRBD1
cdr3_nt: TGTGCCAGCTCACGCCGGGACAGGGGCAATGAGCAGTTCTTC
cdr3_aa: CASSRRDRGNEQFF

v_call: TRBV3-1/TRBV3-2
clone_size: .
j_call: TRBJ2-7
d_call: .
cdr3_nt: TGTGCCAGCAGCCAACGTGGCGGCGAGCAGTACTTC
cdr3_aa: CASSQRGGEQYF

v_call: TRBV5-5
clone_size: .
j_call: TRBJ2-5
d_call: TRBD1
cdr3_nt: TGTGCCAGCAGCGCCAGGGGGGAGACCCAGTACTTC
cdr3_aa: CASSARGETQYF

v_call: TRBV12-5
clone_size: .
j_call: TRBJ1-4
d_call: TRBD1
cdr3_nt: TGTGCTAGTGGTTTGTCAGCCGGAGGACAGGGCTTCGAAAAACTGTTTTTT
cdr3_aa: CASGLSAGGQGFEKLFF

v_call: TRBV6-5
clone_size: .
j_call: TRBJ2-1
d_call: TRBD2
cdr3_nt: TGTGCCAGCATGGGGACTAGCACCAATGAGCAGTTCTTC
cdr3_aa: CASMGTSTNEQFF

v_call: TRBV27
clone_size: .
j_call: TRBJ1-1
d_call: TRBD1
cdr3_nt: TGTGCCAGCAGTGCCCTACCGGGACAGGGAATCACTGAAGCTTTCTTT
cdr3_aa: CASSALPGQGITEAFF

v_call: TRBV27
clone_size: .
j_call: TRBJ1-4
d_call: .
cdr3_nt: TGTGCCAGCAGTTTGAGGAGTGCAACTAATGAAAAACTGTTTTTT
cdr3_aa: CASSLRSATNEKLFF

v_call: TRBV5-5
clone_size: .
j_call: TRBJ2-1
d_call: TRBD1
cdr3_nt: TGTGCCAGCCAGACAGGGGGCGCAGGTAATGAGCAGTTCTTC
cdr3_aa: CASQTGGAGNEQFF

v_call: TRBV28
clone_size: .
j_call: TRBJ1-4
d_call: .
cdr3_nt: TGTGCCAGCAGTTTAGGGGGGGAGAATGAAAAACTGTTTTTT
cdr3_aa: CASSLGGENEKLFF

v_call: TRBV10-1
clone_size: .
j_call: TRBJ1-4
d_call: TRBD1
cdr3_nt: TGCGCCAGCAGTGAACGGACAGGTCCTAATGAAAAACTGTTTTTT
cdr3_aa: CASSERTGPNEKLFF

v_call: TRBV11-3
clone_size: .
j_call: TRBJ1-1
d_call: TRBD1
cdr3_nt: TGTGCCAGCAGCTTAGGAGGGGACAGCGTCGGCACTGAAGCTTTCTTT
cdr3_aa: CASSLGGDSVGTEAFF

v_call: TRBV4-2
clone_size: .
j_call: TRBJ2-1
d_call: TRBD2
cdr3_nt: TGTGCCAGCAGCCAAGATCGGGCTAGCGGGAAGCAGGAGCAGTTCTTC
cdr3_aa: CASSQDRASGKQEQFF

v_call: TRBV11-2
clone_size: once
j_call: TRBJ2-7
d_call: .
cdr3_nt: TGTGCCAGCAGCCCAGCTAGCCTCTACGAGCAGTACTTC
cdr3_aa: CASSPASLYEQYF

v_call: TRBV6-5
clone_size: once
j_call: TRBJ2-3
d_call: .
cdr3_nt: TGTGCCAGCAGGAACCAGGGTGATACGCAGTATTTT
cdr3_aa: CASRNQGDTQYF

v_call: TRBV5-1
clone_size: .
j_call: TRBJ2-1
d_call: TRBD1
cdr3_nt: TGCGCCAGCAGCTCAAGACAGGGGCACTCCTACAATGAGCAGTTCTTC
cdr3_aa: CASSSRQGHSYNEQFF

v_call: TRBV27
clone_size: many
j_call: TRBJ2-3
d_call: TRBD1
cdr3_nt: TGTGCCAGCAGTAACAGGGGTGGTTTAGAAGATACGCAGTATTTT
cdr3_aa: CASSNRGGLEDTQYF